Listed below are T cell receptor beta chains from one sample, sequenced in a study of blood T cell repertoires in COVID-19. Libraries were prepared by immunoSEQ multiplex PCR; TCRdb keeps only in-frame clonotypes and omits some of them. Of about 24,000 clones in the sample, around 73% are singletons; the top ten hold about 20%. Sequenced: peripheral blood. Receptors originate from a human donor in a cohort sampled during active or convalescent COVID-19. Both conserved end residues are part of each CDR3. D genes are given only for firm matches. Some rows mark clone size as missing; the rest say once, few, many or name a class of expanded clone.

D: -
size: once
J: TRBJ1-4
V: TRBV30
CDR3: CAWSASGGRHEKLFF
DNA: TGTGCCTGGAGTGCCTCCGGGGGGAGGCATGAAAAACTGTTTTTT

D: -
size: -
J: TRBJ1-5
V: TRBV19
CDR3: CASSIDRPIQGQPQHF
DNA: TGTGCCAGTAGTATAGACAGACCCATACAGGGTCAGCCCCAGCATTTT

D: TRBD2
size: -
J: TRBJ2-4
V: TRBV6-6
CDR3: CASSYIAGLAKNIQYF
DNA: TGTGCCAGCAGTTACATAGCGGGTTTAGCCAAAAACATTCAGTACTTC

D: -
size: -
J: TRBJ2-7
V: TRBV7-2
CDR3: CASSFIAFNEQYF
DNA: TGTGCCAGCAGCTTCATAGCGTTCAACGAGCAGTACTTC

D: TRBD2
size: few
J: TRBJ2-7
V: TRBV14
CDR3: CASSQERGSGRAGYEQYF
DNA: TGTGCCAGCAGCCAAGAGAGAGGTAGCGGGAGGGCCGGTTACGAGCAGTACTTC

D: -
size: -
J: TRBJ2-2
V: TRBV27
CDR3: CASSLLFGTGELFF
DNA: TGTGCCAGCAGTCTACTCTTTGGCACCGGGGAGCTGTTTTTT

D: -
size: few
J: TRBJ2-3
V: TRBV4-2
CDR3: CASSQESVIQDTQYF
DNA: TGTGCCAGCAGCCAAGAGTCAGTAATCCAGGATACGCAGTATTTT

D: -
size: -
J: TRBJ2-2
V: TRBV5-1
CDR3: CASSYVQNTGELFF
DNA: TGCGCCAGCAGCTACGTACAGAACACCGGGGAGCTGTTTTTT

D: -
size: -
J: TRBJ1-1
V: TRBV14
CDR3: CASSGQGITEAFF
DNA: TGTGCCAGCAGCGGGCAGGGGATTACTGAAGCTTTCTTT

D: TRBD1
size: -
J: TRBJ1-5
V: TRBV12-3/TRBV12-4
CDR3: CASRRTGNQPQHF
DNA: TGTGCCAGCAGGCGGACAGGGAATCAGCCCCAGCATTTT

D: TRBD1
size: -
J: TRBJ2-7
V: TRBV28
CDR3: CASSSPGQGSYEQYF
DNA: TGTGCCAGCAGTAGCCCGGGACAGGGGTCCTACGAGCAGTACTTC

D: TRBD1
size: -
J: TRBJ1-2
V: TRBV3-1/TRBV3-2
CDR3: CASSLWGFFKTGAANYGYTF
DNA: TGTGCCAGCAGCCTGTGGGGGTTCTTCAAGACAGGGGCCGCTAACTATGGCTACACCTTC

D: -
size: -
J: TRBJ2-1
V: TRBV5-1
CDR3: CASSLIRNEQFF
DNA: TGCGCCAGCAGCTTGATCCGTAATGAGCAGTTCTTC

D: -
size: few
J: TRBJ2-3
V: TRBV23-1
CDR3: CASSQGVSDSYRTDTQYF
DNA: TGCGCCAGCAGTCAAGGAGTTTCTGACTCGTATCGCACAGATACGCAGTATTTT

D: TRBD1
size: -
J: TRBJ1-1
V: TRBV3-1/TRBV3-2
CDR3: CASSLGTGGIGTEAFF
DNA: TGTGCCAGCAGCTTAGGGACAGGGGGGATTGGCACTGAAGCTTTCTTT

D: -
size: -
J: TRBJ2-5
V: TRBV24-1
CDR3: CATSDPLQTQYF
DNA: TGTGCCACCAGTGATCCGCTACAGACCCAGTACTTC

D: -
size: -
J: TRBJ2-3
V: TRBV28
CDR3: CASSLSRGIVNTQYF
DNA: TGTGCCAGCAGTTTATCGCGGGGAATTGTAAATACGCAGTATTTT

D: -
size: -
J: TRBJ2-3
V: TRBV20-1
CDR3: CSASPADTQYF
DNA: TGCAGTGCTAGTCCCGCAGATACGCAGTATTTT

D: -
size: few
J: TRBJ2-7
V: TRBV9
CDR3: CASSPQGLYEQYF
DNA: TGTGCCAGCAGCCCTCAGGGACTCTACGAGCAGTACTTC

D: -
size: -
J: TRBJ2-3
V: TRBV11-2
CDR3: CASSLDAGRRGARYF
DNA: TGTGCCAGCAGCTTAGATGCGGGTCGACGGGGGGCTCGGTATTTT

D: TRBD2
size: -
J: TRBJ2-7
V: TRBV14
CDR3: CASSPGTSGGWSYEQYF
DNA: TGTGCCAGCAGCCCCGGGACTAGCGGGGGCTGGTCCTACGAGCAGTACTTC

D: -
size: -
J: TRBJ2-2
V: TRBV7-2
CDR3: CASSMGQNTGELFF
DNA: TGTGCCAGCAGCATGGGACAAAACACCGGGGAGCTGTTTTTT

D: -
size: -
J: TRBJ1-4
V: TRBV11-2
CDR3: CASTRTALNEKLFF
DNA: TGTGCCAGCACCAGGACAGCGCTAAATGAAAAACTGTTTTTT

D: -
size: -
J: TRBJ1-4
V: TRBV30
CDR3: CAWSMKGDGEKLFF
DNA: TGTGCCTGGAGTATGAAGGGGGATGGTGAAAAACTGTTTTTT

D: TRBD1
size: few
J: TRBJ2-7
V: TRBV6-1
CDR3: CASSEAQGQGALLDEQYF
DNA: TGTGCCAGCAGTGAAGCGCAGGGACAGGGGGCGCTTCTGGACGAGCAGTACTTC